Listed here are 26 T cell receptor beta chains from one sample, sequenced in a study of PD-1 blockade in classical Hodgkin lymphoma. Relapse after autologous stem cell transplantation occurred in every patient, and brentuximab vedotin exposure varied. Generated by immunoSEQ multiplex PCR, the TCRdb table keeps only in-frame clones and is missing some. In the table there are more than 35,000 clones, approximately 80% of which are singletons. Sequenced material: peripheral blood mononuclear cells (PBMCs), taken at baseline. The origin of the receptors is a human donor with classical Hodgkin lymphoma.

The rearrangement links TRBV2 to TRBJ2-5, with D possibly TRBD2 on 6 matching bases. Germline values: CDR1 SNHLY, CDR2 FYNNEI. The CDR3 is 13 residues long. Trimming removed 5 bases from V and 5 bases from J, with 12 bases in between. CDR3 amino acids: CASSPRREETQYF. CDR3 nucleotide sequence: TGTGCCAGCAGTCCAAGGAGGGAGGAGACCCAGTACTTC. Using reference TRBV2 and TRBJ2-5 for the parts outside the CDR3, the full variable domain is EPEVTQTPSHQVTQMGQEVILRCVPISNHLYFYWYRQILGQKVEFLVSFYNNEISEKSEIFDDQFSVERPDGSNFTLKIRSTKLEDSAMYFCASSPRREETQYFGPGTRLLVL.

The chain has TRBV28 and TRBJ1-3, with 8 nucleotides matching TRBD1. The length of the CDR3 is 16 residues. Germline lookup yields CDR1 MDHEN and CDR2 SYDVKM. With 5 bases clipped from V and 2 bases from J, the junction kept 8 bases outside the gene matches. CDR3 bases: TGTGCCAGCAGTACTTGGACAGGGACGACTGGAAACACCATATATTTT. Protein sequence: CASSTWTGTTGNTIYF.

The chain is built from TRBV9 and TRBJ2-1; 11 nucleotides match TRBD2. The CDR3 has 17 residues. From germline, CDR1 is SGDLS and CDR2 YYNGEE. V was pared by 0 bases and J by 2 bases, with 4 bases of the junction left unmatched. CDR3 region: CASSVVGTSGTYNEQFF. The CDR3 DNA is TGTGCCAGCAGCGTAGTGGGGACTAGCGGTACCTACAATGAGCAGTTCTTC.

The V call is TRBV28, the J call TRBJ1-5, with D unclear. Germline V CDR1 and CDR2: MDHEN, SYDVKM. V dropped 1 base and J dropped 1 base, with 5 bases sitting between them. CDR3 length: 14 residues. The chain's CDR3 is CASSLFQSNQPQHF. CDR3 coding DNA: TGTGCCAGCAGTTTATTCCAGAGCAATCAGCCCCAGCATTTT.

J is TRBJ1-5 and V is TRBV6-1; TRBD1 is a possible D gene (5 bases). The length of the CDR3 is 18 residues. Trimming stripped 1 base from V and 0 bases from J, with 16 bases between. Germline V gene lookup returns CDR1 MNHNS and CDR2 SASEGT. The CDR3 sequence: CASSEGSTVSYSNQPQHF. The CDR3 nucleotides read TGTGCCAGCAGTGAAGGATCGACAGTCTCATATAGCAATCAGCCCCAGCATTTT.

The genes are TRBV20-1 and TRBJ2-5, with D unclear. The CDR3 is 11 residues long. Germline lookup yields CDR1 DFQATT and CDR2 SNEGSKA (reference sequence). V was cut by 6 bases and J by 5 bases, with 10 bases left in between. The CDR3 region has the DNA TGCAGTGCCCCCGTTCGGGAGACCCAGTACTTC. Amino acid sequence: CSAPVRETQYF.

The V and J genes are TRBV6-6 and TRBJ2-5, with 7 bases lining up with TRBD2. Germline V gene lookup returns CDR1 MNHNY and CDR2 SVGAGI (reference sequence). The CDR3 loop spans 14 amino acids. V was pared by 4 bases and J by 5 bases, with 7 bases of the junction left unmatched. The CDR3 DNA sequence: TGTGCCAGCAGTTTTCAGCGGGATAGGGAGACCCAGTACTTC. Translated, it gives CASSFQRDRETQYF.

This clone has a single count. The same CDR3 can be traced to other DNA sequences in this sample. Written as DNA, the CDR3 is TGTGCCAGCAGCTTAGGTCCTGTCTACGAGCAGTACTTC. As protein: CASSLGPVYEQYF. This sequence joins TRBV7-9 and TRBJ2-7, with unresolved D. This CDR3 contains 13 residues. V shed 1 base and J shed 3 bases, with 7 bases lying between them. Germline CDR1 and CDR2: SEHNR and FQNEAQ (reference sequence).

The V and J genes are TRBV5-4 and TRBJ2-3; D might be TRBD2 (6 bases). Trimming took 4 bases from V and 2 from J, leaving 17 bases between them. The CDR3 runs 16 residues. Germline V gene lookup returns CDR1 SGHNT and CDR2 YYREEE (reference sequence). The CDR3 nucleotides read TGTGCCAGCAGCGTCAGACTAGAGGGGAACACAGATACGCAGTATTTT. Residues: CASSVRLEGNTDTQYF.

This clone was detected ten times or more. CDR3 amino acids: CASSFGDYWDGEKLFF. CDR3 sequence (DNA): TGTGCCAGCAGCTTCGGTGACTATTGGGATGGTGAAAAACTGTTTTTT. This chain connects TRBV13 to TRBJ1-4; D unresolved. The germline gives CDR1 PRHDT, CDR2 FYEKMQ (reference sequence). The CDR3 spans 16 residues. V lost 3 bases and J lost 7, with 18 bases in between.

This clone was detected a few times. The rearrangement joins TRBV5-1 to TRBJ2-3; possibly TRBD2 for D (5 bases). This CDR3 spans 14 amino acids. The germline V and J ends were trimmed by 0 bases and 0 bases, with 5 bases remaining between them. In germline, CDR1 is SGHRS, CDR2 YFSETQ. CDR3 sequence reads: CASSLERSTDTQYF. CDR3 nucleotides: TGCGCCAGCAGCTTGGAGCGGAGCACAGATACGCAGTATTTT.

V gene TRBV27 combines with J gene TRBJ2-2, with TRBD2 as a possible D gene (5 bases). This CDR3 has 13 amino acids. Germline V CDR1 and CDR2: MNHEY, SMNVEV (reference sequence). Trimming shortened V by 4 bases and J by 6 bases, and 9 bases separated the two germline ends. This CDR3 reads CASSSGVPGELFF. The CDR3 DNA reads TGTGCCAGCAGTTCCGGGGTACCCGGGGAGCTGTTTTTT.

The chain employs TRBV5-1 and TRBJ2-1; 10 bases fit TRBD1. The J segment lost 8 bases and the V segment lost 3 bases, leaving 8 bases of the junction unmatched. Germline CDR1 is SGHRS and CDR2 is YFSETQ. The CDR3 contains 15 residues. The CDR3 region is CASSSTGTGEDEQFF. The CDR3 DNA follows: TGCGCCAGCAGCTCCACCGGGACAGGGGAGGATGAGCAGTTCTTC.

This chain uses TRBV5-1 with TRBJ2-3; 10 bases agree with TRBD2. The CDR3 is 16 residues long. The junction had 7 bases not matched to a gene; V was cut back by 4 bases and J by 2 bases. CDR1 SGHRS and CDR2 YFSETQ come from the germline V gene. For the CDR3, the DNA is TGCGCCAGCAGCGCACCGGGACTAGCGCTCACAGATACGCAGTATTTT. Its translation: CASSAPGLALTDTQYF.

This clone was seen a few times. One end of the junction does not line up with germline, which may come from a read error. This chain links TRBV6-1 with TRBJ2-7; the D gene is possibly TRBD2 (6 bases). Germline V gene lookup returns CDR1 MNHNS and CDR2 SASEGT. This CDR3 has 15 residues. For the CDR3, the DNA is TGTGCCACCAGTGACCCGTTAGCGGCTGCCTACGAGCAGTACTTC. Translation: CATSDPLAAAYEQYF.

The chain joins TRBV9 to TRBJ2-7; 7 bases are shared with TRBD1. The junction had 6 bases not matched to a gene; V was cut back by 0 bases and J by 0 bases. Germline V gives CDR1 SGDLS, CDR2 YYNGEE. The CDR3 is made up of 16 amino acids. DNA for the CDR3: TGTGCCAGCAGCGTAGGTTCGGGACAGCCCTCCTACGAGCAGTACTTC. Protein: CASSVGSGQPSYEQYF.

The rearrangement links TRBV5-5 to TRBJ2-6; 8 nucleotides match TRBD1. V dropped 0 bases and J dropped 0; count of bases not matched to a gene: 11. Germline CDR1 and CDR2: SGHKS and YYEKEE (reference sequence). The CDR3 consists of 20 residues. The CDR3 region is CASSLVLGTGPFSGANVLTF. In DNA form, the CDR3 reads TGTGCCAGCAGCTTGGTTTTAGGGACAGGTCCATTCTCTGGGGCCAACGTCCTGACTTTC.

J is TRBJ2-1 and V is TRBV7-9, with a possible D match to TRBD2 (6 bases). V was pared by 5 bases and J by 6 bases, with 26 bases between. The CDR3 consists of 18 residues. Germline CDR1 and CDR2: SEHNR and FQNEAQ (reference sequence). The CDR3 DNA reads TGTGCCAGCAGCCGCGCCGGGGACTGGTCCCCAAGAGGCAATGAGCAGTTCTTC. Translated: CASSRAGDWSPRGNEQFF. Full variable domain (rest looked up from reference TRBV7-9 and TRBJ2-1): DTGVSQNPRHKITKRGQNVTFRCDPISEHNRLYWYRQTLGQGPEFLTYFQNEAQLEKSRLLSDRFSAERPKGSFSTLEIQRTEQGDSAMYLCASSRAGDWSPRGNEQFFGPGTRLTVL.

V is TRBV20-1 and J is TRBJ2-7; D gene ambiguous. Germline lookup yields CDR1 DFQATT and CDR2 SNEGSKA (reference sequence). This CDR3 is built from 11 residues. V lost 5 bases, J lost 5 bases, and 10 bases lay in between. CDR3 in amino acids: CSAGANNEQYF. CDR3 bases: TGCAGTGCTGGAGCTAACAACGAGCAGTACTTC.

V gene TRBV28 combines with J gene TRBJ2-1; 8 nucleotides line up with TRBD2. Germline assignment: CDR1 MDHEN and CDR2 SYDVKM. CDR3 length: 14 amino acids. V was pared by 7 bases and J by 4 bases, with 6 bases of the junction left unmatched. The CDR3 here is CASKGLAGYNEQFF. As DNA, the CDR3 is TGTGCCAGCAAAGGGCTAGCGGGTTACAATGAGCAGTTCTTC.

The V and J genes are TRBV7-9 and TRBJ2-3, with D perhaps TRBD1 (5 bases). Looked up from germline, CDR1 is SEHNR and CDR2 is FQNEAQ (reference sequence). V was clipped by 3 bases and J by 3 bases, with 16 bases between them. The CDR3 covers 16 residues. The CDR3 sequence: CASSFSIRARTDTQYF. Here the CDR3 DNA reads TGTGCCAGCAGCTTTAGTATCAGGGCGAGAACAGATACGCAGTATTTT.

The J gene is TRBJ1-3, the V gene TRBV2; 10 nucleotides align to TRBD1. After removal of 7 bases from V and 3 bases from J, the junction contained 12 bases not matched to a gene. Germline CDR1 is SNHLY and CDR2 is FYNNEI. The CDR3 consists of 17 residues. CDR3 bases: TGTGCCAGCACAAAGTCAAAGACAGGGGGCTTTGGAAACACCATATATTTT. This gives the protein CASTKSKTGGFGNTIYF.

The genes are TRBV6-1 and TRBJ2-2; maybe TRBD1 (5 bases). CDR3 length: 13 amino acids. The germline CDR1 and CDR2 sequences are MNHNS and SASEGT. Trimming removed 7 bases from V and 4 bases from J, with 10 bases in between. Written as DNA, the CDR3 is TGTGCCAGCACCGACAGTCCCACCGGGGAGCTGTTTTTT. This codes for CASTDSPTGELFF.

V gene TRBV7-9 combines with J gene TRBJ2-5, with 11 bases lining up with TRBD1. The germline CDR1 and CDR2 sequences are SEHNR and FQNEAQ (reference sequence). The CDR3 loop spans 15 amino acids. The ends lost 6 bases at V and 1 base at J; junction bases unmatched: 4. The CDR3 here is CASSSDRGLQETQYF. CDR3 DNA sequence: TGTGCCAGCAGTTCGGACAGGGGGCTCCAAGAGACCCAGTACTTC.

V gene TRBV7-6 combines with J gene TRBJ1-4, with no clear D. The CDR3 spans 15 residues. The V and J ends lost 2 bases and 0 bases respectively, with 7 bases between them. Germline V gene sequence: CDR1 SGHVS, CDR2 FNYEAQ. CDR3 coding DNA: TGTGCCAGCAGCTTACGTCCTGCAACTAATGAAAAACTGTTTTTT. Translation: CASSLRPATNEKLFF.

A single count supports this clone. V usage is TRBV2 and J usage is TRBJ2-7; D possibly corresponds to TRBD1 (6 bases). Between the trimmed V and J ends, which lost 10 bases and 2 bases, there was a span of 18 bases. The germline CDR1 and CDR2 sequences are SNHLY and FYNNEI. The length of the CDR3 is 14 residues. The chain's CDR3 is CAITFTDRTYEQYF. Written as DNA, the CDR3 is TGTGCCATAACTTTCACAGACAGGACCTACGAGCAGTACTTC.